The 8 T cell receptor beta chains given below trace back to one sample, sequenced in a study of CD8 T cells in Susac syndrome. Reverse transcription of roughly 0.5 to 1 ug RNA was carried out with random hexamers. Each CDR3 protein gets one entry after TCRdb re-called the immunoSEQ multiplex PCR reads with MiXCR. The table includes about 150,000 distinct CDR3 sequences, 95% detected once. The sequenced sample was CD4+ T cells from PBMCs. Source of these receptors: a human donor with Susac syndrome.

The chain has TRBV28 and TRBJ1-2; 8 bases agree with TRBD1. The V gene end was trimmed by 5 bases and the J gene end by 4 bases; junction bases not matched to a gene: 6. The CDR3 has 14 residues. Germline-derived CDR1 and CDR2 are MDHEN and SYDVKM. CDR3: CASSRDRPPYGYTF. In DNA form, the CDR3 reads TGTGCCAGCAGTCGGGACAGGCCTCCCTATGGCTACACCTTC.

Here the CDR3 reads CATSSWGQGNTIYF. CDR3 DNA: TGTGCCACCAGCAGTTGGGGGCAAGGAAACACCATATATTTT. The V gene is TRBV15, the J gene TRBJ1-3, with D perhaps TRBD1 (6 bases). The CDR3 consists of 14 residues. Germline lookup yields CDR1 LNHNV and CDR2 YYDKDF (reference sequence). V was clipped by 3 bases and J by 4 bases, with 10 bases between them.

This chain connects TRBV20-1 to TRBJ2-7; 9 bases agree with TRBD1. Germline values: CDR1 DFQATT, CDR2 SNEGSKA (reference sequence). V lost 0 bases, J lost 5 bases, and 8 bases stayed unmatched. The CDR3 covers 15 residues. CDR3 DNA: TGCAGTGCTAGAGACACCGGGACAGGGATTCACGAGCAGTACTTC. Translation: CSARDTGTGIHEQYF.

The rearrangement uses TRBV29-1 and TRBJ2-1; 11 bases are a match to TRBD2. With 6 bases clipped from V and 9 bases from J, the junction kept 10 bases outside the gene matches. This CDR3 spans 14 amino acids. CDR1 SQVTM and CDR2 ANQGSEA come from the germline V gene. The CDR3 loop is CSVVGASGRPEQFF. The CDR3 DNA follows: TGCAGCGTAGTAGGGGCTAGCGGGAGGCCTGAGCAGTTCTTC.

The V gene is TRBV6-5, the J gene TRBJ2-7; 9 bases are shared with TRBD2. Unmatched junction bases numbered 11, after V lost 6 bases and J lost 5 bases. CDR1 and CDR2 (germline): MNHEY, SVGAGI. CDR3 length: 15 residues. CDR3 residues: CASSYGSGSRNEQYF. CDR3 sequence (DNA): TGTGCCAGCAGCTACGGTAGCGGGAGTAGGAACGAGCAGTACTTC.

This chain joins TRBV9 and TRBJ2-1, with D perhaps matching TRBD2 (5 bases). The CDR3 runs 14 residues. The V gene's germline CDR1 is SGDLS and CDR2 YYNGEE. V lost 4 bases, J lost 3 bases, and 11 bases lay in between. CDR3 sequence: CASSHRAGYNEQFF. DNA of the CDR3: TGTGCCAGCAGCCACCGCGCGGGCTACAATGAGCAGTTCTTC. Looking up the rest from reference TRBV9 and TRBJ2-1 gives the full variable domain: DSGVTQTPKHLITATGQRVTLRCSPRSGDLSVYWYQQSLDQGLQFLIQYYNGEERAKGNILERFSAQQFPDLHSELNLSSLELGDSALYFCASSHRAGYNEQFFGPGTRLTVL.

In its sample, this clonotype was seen a few times. The CDR3 protein is CSVDPYNTEAFF. CDR3 nucleotides: TGCAGCGTTGACCCATATAACACTGAAGCTTTCTTT. This sequence joins TRBV29-1 and TRBJ1-1; D is undetermined. Deletions cut 3 bases from V and 2 bases from J, with 7 bases between. There are 12 residues in the CDR3. From germline, CDR1 is SQVTM and CDR2 ANQGSEA.

This clonotype was detected once. The J gene is TRBJ1-4, the V gene TRBV3-1, with TRBD1 matching over 7 bases. J was trimmed by 0 bases and V by 4 bases; bases with no gene match: 11. The CDR3 totals 18 residues. Germline CDR1 LGHDT, CDR2 YNNKEL (reference sequence). The CDR3 protein is CASSLSSRDRTTNEKLFF. The CDR3 bases are TGTGCCAGCAGCCTCTCTTCCCGGGACAGAACAACTAATGAAAAACTGTTTTTT.